One sample yielded the 21 T cell receptor beta chains listed below, sequenced in a study of early T cells in non-severe SARS-CoV-2 infection. TCRdb independently ran MiXCR on the 5' RACE reads; one entry per CDR3 protein. The data hold about 71,000 distinct CDR3 sequences, with roughly an eighth observed a single time. Sequencing was performed on whole blood. These receptors were collected from an adult who was a healthcare worker with PCR-confirmed SARS-CoV-2 infection or an uninfected control (not recorded which).

This clonotype was seen only a few times. The CDR3, as DNA: TGTGCCAGCAGGCCTGACCCGATCCATGGCTACACCTTC. Its protein product is CASRPDPIHGYTF. The V and J genes are TRBV6-2 or TRBV6-3 and TRBJ1-2; D call uncertain. CDR3 length: 13 amino acids. In germline, CDR1 is MNHEY, CDR2 SVGEGT. V was cut by 6 bases and J by 6 bases, with 14 bases left in between.

At least ten counts were recorded for this clonotype. The genes are TRBV29-1 and TRBJ2-1, with 12 nucleotides matching TRBD2. Germline assignment: CDR1 SQVTM and CDR2 ANQGSEA. After removal of 7 bases from V and 2 bases from J, the junction contained 6 bases not matched to a gene. The CDR3 has 15 amino acids. The CDR3 here is CSAKTSGGTYNEQFF. The CDR3 coding sequence is TGCAGCGCGAAGACTAGCGGGGGAACCTACAATGAGCAGTTCTTC.

This clonotype has just a few counts. The chain links TRBV20-1 to TRBJ2-3; possibly TRBD2 for D (5 bases). The CDR3 has 16 residues. Germline assignment: CDR1 DFQATT and CDR2 SNEGSKA (reference sequence). Deletions cut 5 bases from V and 2 bases from J, with 20 bases between. In DNA, the CDR3 is TGCAGTGCTCCGACCCCGCTAGCAGATCTCACAGATACGCAGTATTTT. This encodes CSAPTPLADLTDTQYF.

This clonotype was found many times. J is TRBJ2-2 and V is TRBV7-6, with a possible D match to TRBD2 (5 bases). The germline V and J ends were trimmed by 0 bases and 7 bases, with 9 bases remaining between them. The CDR3 has 14 amino acids. In germline, CDR1 is SGHVS, CDR2 FNYEAQ. CDR3 in DNA: TGTGCCAGCAGCTTAGCGCCGGGGAACGGGGAGCTGTTTTTT. Translation: CASSLAPGNGELFF.

This chain joins TRBV7-2 and TRBJ2-1; D unclear. CDR3 length: 12 amino acids. V gave up 0 bases and J gave up 10 bases, with 7 bases separating them. Germline V gene lookup returns CDR1 SGHTA and CDR2 FQGNSA. The CDR3 DNA is TGTGCCAGCAGCTTAGCGGCGAGAGAGCAGTTCTTC. Translated: CASSLAAREQFF.

This chain uses TRBV25-1 with TRBJ2-7, with D tentatively TRBD1 (5 bases). CDR1 is MGHDK and CDR2 is SYGVNS in the germline V gene. V lost 5 bases and J 6 bases, leaving 11 bases between the germline ends. This CDR3 comprises 12 residues. The CDR3 spells CASSITGSEQYF. CDR3 sequence (DNA): TGTGCCAGCAGTATCACAGGATCCGAGCAGTACTTC.

This chain uses TRBV5-8 with TRBJ1-2; D is unclear. Trimming shortened V by 4 bases and J by 6 bases, and 7 bases separated the two germline ends. The CDR3 spans 11 residues. The germline gives CDR1 SGHTS, CDR2 YDEGEE. This chain's CDR3 is CASSAHNGYTF. The CDR3 DNA reads TGTGCCAGCAGCGCCCACAATGGCTACACCTTC.

This clonotype was counted many times. J is TRBJ2-7 and V is TRBV29-1; D may correspond to TRBD1 or TRBD2 (5 bases each). CDR1 and CDR2 from the germline V gene are SQVTM and ANQGSEA. The CDR3 is 13 amino acids. The V end lost 4 bases, the J end lost 7 bases, and 17 bases lay between the germline ends. The CDR3 DNA follows: TGCAGCGTTGGGGGGTTTATCTACGAAGAGCAGTACTTC. Translating it yields CSVGGFIYEEQYF.

This clonotype was counted between two and nine times. The chain employs TRBV18 and TRBJ2-1, with TRBD2 matching over 7 bases. The CDR3 contains 11 residues. The V and J ends lost 6 bases and 10 bases, in that order; junction bases with no gene match: 3. Germline V gene data show CDR1 as KGHSH and CDR2 as LQKENI. The CDR3 here is CASSWGGEQFF. Here the CDR3 DNA reads TGTGCCAGCTCTTGGGGAGGGGAGCAGTTCTTC. The full variable domain, completed using reference TRBV18 and TRBJ2-1, is NAGVMQNPRHLVRRRGQEARLRCSPMKGHSHVYWYRQLPEEGLKFMVYLQKENIIDESGMPKERFSAEFPKEGPSILRIQQVVRGDSAAYFCASSWGGEQFFGPGTRLTVL.

The rearrangement uses TRBV12-3 or TRBV12-4 and TRBJ1-2; D is perhaps TRBD1 (6 bases). This CDR3 has 14 residues. V shed 1 base and J shed 5 bases, with 11 bases lying between them. DNA of the CDR3: TGTGCCAGCAGTTTAGAGACAGGAGTGTATGGCTACACCTTC. Protein: CASSLETGVYGYTF.

This clonotype was seen many times. The rearrangement uses TRBV3-1 and TRBJ1-2; tentatively, D is TRBD1 (6 bases). Deletions cut 4 bases from V and 8 bases from J, with 14 bases between. Germline loops: CDR1 LGHDT, CDR2 YNNKEL (reference sequence). CDR3 size: 13 residues. The CDR3 loop is CASSRDIRGGYTF. CDR3 DNA: TGTGCCAGCAGCCGGGACATTCGCGGGGGCTACACCTTC.

The chain employs TRBV9 and TRBJ2-7; D not certain. Germline V gene data show CDR1 as SGDLS and CDR2 as YYNGEE. The length of the CDR3 is 14 residues. The V end was cut by 1 base, the J end by 4 bases, with 12 bases between. CDR3: CASSVRPDWYEQYF. The CDR3 bases are TGTGCCAGCAGCGTAAGGCCCGACTGGTACGAGCAGTACTTC.

V and J are TRBV30 and TRBJ1-4; 8 bases line up with TRBD1. The trim removed 5 bases at V and 2 bases at J, leaving 4 bases unmatched. CDR3 length equals 14 residues. The germline V gene has CDR1 GTSNPN and CDR2 SVGIG (reference sequence). CDR3 DNA sequence: TGTGCCTGGGACAGGGGATTTACTAATGAAAAACTGTTTTTT. This encodes CAWDRGFTNEKLFF. Full variable domain (rest looked up from reference TRBV30 and TRBJ1-4): SQTIHQWPATLVQPVGSPLSLECTVEGTSNPNLYWYRQAAGRGLQLLFYSVGIGQISSEVPQNLSASRPQDRQFILSSKKLLLSDSGFYLCAWDRGFTNEKLFFGSGTQLSVL.

The table lists this clonotype with a few counts. This chain joins TRBV25-1 and TRBJ2-2; the D call may be TRBD1 or TRBD2 (5 bases each). The CDR3 covers 15 residues. The V gene's germline CDR1 is MGHDK and CDR2 SYGVNS. V was clipped by 3 bases and J by 5 bases, with 13 bases between them. The CDR3 region has the DNA TGTGCCAGCAGTGAGGGAAGGGGAGAAACCGGGGAGCTGTTTTTT. It translates to CASSEGRGETGELFF.

The V call is TRBV28, the J call TRBJ2-1; D possibly matches TRBD1 or TRBD2 (5 bases each). The CDR3 runs 13 residues. The V and J ends lost 10 bases and 4 bases respectively, with 14 bases between them. The germline V gene has CDR1 MDHEN and CDR2 SYDVKM. CDR3 sequence: CAITGPRYNEQFF. The DNA of the CDR3 is TGTGCCATCACGGGACCCAGATACAATGAGCAGTTCTTC.

The chain joins TRBV12-3 or TRBV12-4 to TRBJ2-1, with D uncertain. V lost 1 base and J lost 12, with 13 bases in between. The CDR3 covers 13 residues. Written as DNA, the CDR3 is TGTGCCAGCAGTTTAGAGACCTCTACTGGGCAGTTCTTC. Its protein is CASSLETSTGQFF.

The sample holds many counts of this clonotype. This chain uses TRBV5-1 with TRBJ2-3; 8 bases map to TRBD2. The J segment lost 2 bases and the V segment lost 2 bases, leaving 7 bases of the junction unmatched. Germline V gene data show CDR1 as SGHRS and CDR2 as YFSETQ. The CDR3 runs 16 residues. DNA of the CDR3: TGCGCCAGCAGCTTCCTTAGCGGGGCAGTCACAGATACGCAGTATTTT. Its protein product is CASSFLSGAVTDTQYF.

This clonotype was seen repeatedly, ten times or more. The chain links TRBV28 to TRBJ1-3; D call uncertain. The CDR3 is 14 amino acids. Germline-derived CDR1 and CDR2 are MDHEN and SYDVKM. The ends were cut back, 7 bases at V and 7 bases at J, with 17 bases in the middle. The CDR3 DNA reads TGTGCCAGCACCTTCTCCCCAATGTCCAACACCATATATTTT. It is translated as CASTFSPMSNTIYF.

This clonotype was seen a few times. The V call is TRBV7-6, the J call TRBJ2-7; D call uncertain. V shed 5 bases and J shed 9 bases, with 17 bases lying between them. Germline V gene data show CDR1 as SGHVS and CDR2 as FNYEAQ. The CDR3 has 13 amino acids. CDR3 protein: CASSLGITSGQYF. The CDR3 bases are TGTGCCAGCAGCCTAGGGATTACCTCGGGGCAGTACTTC.

This clonotype turned up a few times. The CDR3 is CASKQDRAMNTEAFF. The CDR3 DNA reads TGTGCCAGTAAACAGGACAGGGCCATGAACACTGAAGCTTTCTTT. The chain carries TRBV19 and TRBJ1-1, with 8 bases that match TRBD1. Germline CDR1 LNHDA, CDR2 SQIVND (reference sequence). J lost 0 bases, V lost 7 bases, and 7 bases had no gene match. CDR3 length: 15 residues.

This sequence joins TRBV5-5 and TRBJ1-6, with D perhaps TRBD1 (5 bases). CDR3 length: 16 residues. Looked up from germline, CDR1 is SGHKS and CDR2 is YYEKEE (reference sequence). V lost 0 bases, J lost 7 bases, and 14 bases lay in between. The CDR3 DNA sequence: TGTGCCAGCAGCTTGGCGGCCGGGACTGAAAATTCACCCCTCCACTTT. Protein product: CASSLAAGTENSPLHF.